The 21 T cell receptor beta chains presented below share a single source sample, sequenced in a study of shared clonotypes between healthy human individuals. Sequencing was performed with immunoSEQ multiplex PCR; in TCRdb, only in-frame clones are kept and a portion is missing. The sample holds about 2.4 million clones, just over 90% seen once. Source material: naive CD4+ T cells sorted from blood. Subset described: CD45RA+ positively selected. The receptors here all came from a man between 18 and 29 years old in good health.

The chain recombines TRBV7-9 with TRBJ2-7, with 7 bases lining up with TRBD1. Germline values: CDR1 SEHNR, CDR2 FQNEAQ (reference sequence). Unmatched junction bases numbered 17, after V lost 3 bases and J lost 6 bases. The CDR3 sequence is 17 residues long. The chain's CDR3 is CASSFHPTGQVSGEQYF. The CDR3 DNA is TGTGCCAGCAGCTTCCATCCGACAGGGCAAGTCTCTGGCGAGCAGTACTTC.

The chain uses TRBV13 and TRBJ2-2; 11 bases are a match to TRBD1. V shed 7 bases and J 6 bases; nucleotides not matched to a gene: 10. The CDR3 sequence is 16 residues long. Germline loops: CDR1 PRHDT, CDR2 FYEKMQ (reference sequence). Here the CDR3 reads CASKTRDRGTPGELFF. CDR3 nucleotide sequence: TGTGCCAGCAAGACACGGGACAGGGGGACGCCCGGGGAGCTGTTTTTT.

The chain employs TRBV13 and TRBJ2-3; perhaps TRBD2 as D (6 bases). Trimming removed 5 bases from V and 0 bases from J, with 15 bases in between. The CDR3 has 16 amino acids. In germline, CDR1 is PRHDT, CDR2 FYEKMQ (reference sequence). The DNA for the CDR3 is TGTGCCAGCAGCCAGGCGGGGAAGTTTAGCACAGATACGCAGTATTTT. Translating it yields CASSQAGKFSTDTQYF.

The chain links TRBV15 to TRBJ1-1; possible D gene TRBD1, 5 bases. Germline V gene data show CDR1 as LNHNV and CDR2 as YYDKDF (reference sequence). This CDR3 spans 15 amino acids. V was cut by 0 bases and J by 4 bases, with 12 bases left in between. The CDR3: CATSRDSGGTTEAFF. The CDR3 region has the DNA TGTGCCACCAGCAGAGATAGCGGGGGGACCACTGAAGCTTTCTTT.

This clone was seen a few times. V usage is TRBV18 and J usage is TRBJ2-5, with D tentatively TRBD1 (5 bases). Trimming removed 0 bases at V and 0 bases at J, with 14 bases between. Per the germline V gene, CDR1 is KGHSH and CDR2 is LQKENI. CDR3 size: 17 residues. CDR3 protein: CASSPPWAGPNQETQYF. DNA of the CDR3: TGTGCCAGCTCACCACCTTGGGCAGGGCCGAACCAAGAGACCCAGTACTTC. Variable domain in full (rest from reference TRBV18 and TRBJ2-5): NAGVMQNPRHLVRRRGQEARLRCSPMKGHSHVYWYRQLPEEGLKFMVYLQKENIIDESGMPKERFSAEFPKEGPSILRIQQVVRGDSAAYFCASSPPWAGPNQETQYFGPGTRLLVL.

The V and J genes are TRBV30 and TRBJ1-5; no definite D call. This CDR3 contains 14 residues. V lost 1 base and J lost 1, with 8 bases in between. Germline V gene sequence: CDR1 GTSNPN, CDR2 SVGIG (reference sequence). CDR3 sequence: CAWSGAGSNQPQHF. In DNA, the CDR3 is TGTGCCTGGAGTGGAGCCGGGAGCAATCAGCCCCAGCATTTT.

In the case of this clone: The identical CDR3 is also encoded by other nucleotide sequences in the sample. The chain recombines TRBV11-2 with TRBJ2-7, with no clear D. The CDR3 totals 14 residues. With 0 bases removed from V and 2 bases from J, the gap between germline ends came to 8 bases. The germline V gene has CDR1 SGHAT and CDR2 FQNNGV. Written as DNA, the CDR3 is TGTGCCAGCAGCTTAGACCGTATCGCCTACGAGCAGTACTTC. The encoded protein is CASSLDRIAYEQYF. The full variable domain, rest sourced from reference TRBV11-2 and TRBJ2-7, is EAGVAQSPRYKIIEKRQSVAFWCNPISGHATLYWYQQILGQGPKLLIQFQNNGVVDDSQLPKDRFSAERLKGVDSTLKIQPAKLEDSAVYLCASSLDRIAYEQYFGPGTRLTVT.

The V and J genes are TRBV7-2 and TRBJ2-2; D may be TRBD1 (5 bases). The germline V gene encodes CDR1 SGHTA and CDR2 FQGNSA. The CDR3 length is 16 residues. Trimming took 5 bases from V and 1 from J, leaving 14 bases between them. The CDR3 here is CASSLWAGMNTGELFF. DNA of the CDR3: TGTGCCAGCAGCCTCTGGGCAGGGATGAACACCGGGGAGCTGTTTTTT.

There are a few counts of this clone. The rearrangement links TRBV28 to TRBJ1-5; D perhaps matches TRBD1 (5 bases). V was cut by 7 bases and J by 3 bases, with 16 bases left in between. The CDR3 is 15 residues long. CDR1 is MDHEN and CDR2 is SYDVKM in the germline V gene. This CDR3 reads CASTIVTEHNQPQHF. The DNA for the CDR3 is TGTGCCAGCACAATCGTGACAGAGCACAATCAGCCCCAGCATTTT.

Here the CDR3 DNA reads TGCAGTGCTAGAGCCGGGACTGAGCAGTTCTTC. It is translated as CSARAGTEQFF. V is TRBV20-1 and J is TRBJ2-1, with D perhaps assigned TRBD1 or TRBD2 (5 bases each). Germline values: CDR1 DFQATT, CDR2 SNEGSKA (reference sequence). This CDR3 has 11 amino acids. Trimming removed 1 base at V and 9 bases at J, with 7 bases between.

The genes are TRBV5-4 and TRBJ2-2; 7 bases map to TRBD1. CDR1 SGHNT and CDR2 YYREEE come from the germline V gene (reference sequence). V shed 3 bases, J shed 5 bases, and the junction held 7 bases outside the gene matches. The CDR3 consists of 15 residues. In nucleotides, the CDR3 is TGTGCCAGCAGCTCACCGGGACAGCCAACCGGGGAGCTGTTTTTT. Residues: CASSSPGQPTGELFF.

Note on this clone: Within the sample, other DNA sequences also encode this same CDR3. The gene calls are TRBV10-3 and TRBJ1-1; TRBD1 is a possible D gene (6 bases). With 2 bases removed from V and 0 bases from J, the gap between germline ends came to 7 bases. This CDR3 has 14 residues. Germline V gives CDR1 ENHRY, CDR2 SYGVKD. The CDR3 DNA sequence: TGTGCCATCAGTGAGGGGGGCGTGAACACTGAAGCTTTCTTT. Its translation is CAISEGGVNTEAFF.

The rearrangement links TRBV23-1 to TRBJ1-1, with D perhaps TRBD1 (6 bases). TRBV23-1 is an ORF for which the function is uncertain. Between the trimmed V and J ends, which lost 4 bases and 5 bases, there was a span of 20 bases. This CDR3 comprises 16 residues. Here the CDR3 DNA reads TGCGCCAGCAGTCCCCCCATTGGGGGCGGGACGACTGAAGCTTTCTTT. It encodes CASSPPIGGGTTEAFF.

The chain has TRBV18 and TRBJ1-1; 8 bases are a match to TRBD1. Germline-derived CDR1 and CDR2 are KGHSH and LQKENI. This CDR3 is 15 amino acids long. V shed 2 bases, J shed 7 bases, and the junction held 9 bases outside the gene matches. In nucleotides, the CDR3 is TGTGCCAGCTCACCAGCGATAGGACAGGGCCGTGAAGCTTTCTTT. This translates into CASSPAIGQGREAFF.

The chain links TRBV4-1 to TRBJ1-4, with D unclear. Trimming removed 4 bases at V and 4 bases at J, with 7 bases between. The germline V gene encodes CDR1 MGHRA and CDR2 YSYEKL. This CDR3 contains 13 residues. The CDR3 nucleotides are TGCGCCAGCAGCCGTGCCCTTAATGAAAAACTGTTTTTT. Translating gives CASSRALNEKLFF.

This chain connects TRBV5-1 to TRBJ1-5; unclear D gene. Germline lookup yields CDR1 SGHRS and CDR2 YFSETQ. This CDR3 has 14 amino acids. V was cut by 1 base and J by 4 bases, with 9 bases left in between. The CDR3 here is CASSLLPENQPQHF. The DNA of the CDR3 is TGCGCCAGCAGCTTGTTGCCCGAAAATCAGCCCCAGCATTTT.

In this sample, this clone turned up a few times. V and J are TRBV27 and TRBJ2-5; 12 bases are a match to TRBD1. This CDR3 is built from 15 residues. The germline V gene has CDR1 MNHEY and CDR2 SMNVEV (reference sequence). J lost 5 bases, V lost 4 bases, and 5 bases had no gene match. CDR3 in DNA: TGTGCCAGCAGTTCCGGGACAGGGGGCGTGGAGACCCAGTACTTC. Residues: CASSSGTGGVETQYF.

The chain recombines TRBV4-3 with TRBJ2-1; perhaps TRBD2 as D (6 bases). With 0 bases removed from V and 12 bases from J, the gap between germline ends came to 12 bases. Germline V gene lookup returns CDR1 LGHNA and CDR2 YSLEER. The CDR3 covers 13 residues. The CDR3, as DNA: TGCGCCAGCAGCCAAGAACGGGGGTCAGGGCAGTTCTTC. This encodes CASSQERGSGQFF.

V and J are TRBV7-9 and TRBJ2-3, with 7 bases that match TRBD1. Germline CDR1 is SEHNR and CDR2 is FQNEAQ (reference sequence). There are 16 residues in the CDR3. J was trimmed by 7 bases and V by 5 bases; bases with no gene match: 15. The CDR3 loop reads CASSPPGQSVSNTQYF. The DNA of the CDR3 is TGTGCCAGCAGCCCCCCGGGACAGTCAGTGTCAAATACGCAGTATTTT.

The chain combines TRBV6-1 with TRBJ2-1, with 10 nucleotides matching TRBD2. There are 16 residues in the CDR3. Germline values: CDR1 MNHNS, CDR2 SASEGT. Trimming took 4 bases from V and 2 from J; bases not matched to a gene: 5. CDR3 protein: CASSGFTSGTYNEQFF. CDR3 coding DNA: TGTGCCAGCAGTGGTTTTACTAGCGGGACCTACAATGAGCAGTTCTTC.

The rearrangement links TRBV30 to TRBJ1-5; 8 bases match TRBD1. The CDR3 length is 15 residues. V was clipped by 4 bases and J by 6 bases; unmatched bases: 11. Germline assignment: CDR1 GTSNPN and CDR2 SVGIG (reference sequence). CDR3 sequence (DNA): TGTGCCTGGAATCCGGGACAGGTCGAAACTCAGCCCCAGCATTTT. It is translated as CAWNPGQVETQPQHF.